The entry below gives a single T cell receptor beta chain sequence along with its context. Seattle patient enrollment occurred during active infection, with longitudinal follow-up thereafter. These data come from a study of blood T cell repertoires in COVID-19. This CDR3 contains 15 residues. Germline CDR1 and CDR2: LGHNA and YNFKEQ. Trimming removed 1 base from V and 4 bases from J, with 8 bases in between. Here immunoSEQ multiplex PCR was the method, and the copy in TCRdb shows in-frame clones only, minus some. This table has 100,000 to 150,000 clones, more than 80% appearing once. The sequence was collected from an elderly woman with COVID-19, enrolled during active disease. V gene TRBV4-2 combines with J gene TRBJ2-6; the D is unclear. The sample comprised peripheral blood. CDR3 DNA: TGTGCCAGCAGCCAAGCCCCAATGGGGGCCAACGTCCTGACTTTC. Its protein product is CASSQAPMGANVLTF.